These 13 T cell receptor beta chains originate from one sample sequenced in a study of regulatory T cells in long-lasting Graves disease. Libraries of TCR beta came from iRepertoire HTBI primers plus Arm-PCR of CDR3 regions. TCRdb analysed the multiplex PCR reads with MiXCR anew, one entry per CDR3 protein. This table holds around 250,000 distinct CDR3 sequences, 20% found once. Time point indicated: newly diagnosed GD, antithyroid drugs for less than 3 months. With RNA extracted from PBMCs as input, the TCR library was made. This specimen consisted of peripheral blood mononuclear cells (PBMCs), obtained at new diagnosis, from a patient treated with antithyroid drugs. The receptors derive from a female donor with Graves disease.

This clonotype was recorded a few times. A much bigger clone sits one base away, suggesting this may be a read error. The V and J genes are TRBV5-5 and TRBJ2-7, with TRBD2 as a possible D gene (6 bases). The CDR3 totals 14 residues. In germline, CDR1 is SGHKS, CDR2 YYEKEE (reference sequence). The CDR3 sequence is CASSSTMGPGEQCF. The CDR3 bases are TGTGCCAGCAGCTCGACGATGGGGCCGGGGGAGCAGTGCTTC. Together with reference TRBV5-5 and TRBJ2-7, the CDR3 gives the full variable domain: DAGVTQSPTHLIKTRGQQVTLRCSPISGHKSVSWYQQVLGQGPQFIFQYYEKEERGRGNFPDRFSARQFPNYSSELNVNALLLGDSALYLCASSSTMGPGEQCFGPGTRLTVT.

The CDR3 DNA reads as TGTGCCAGCAGCCGAATGGGACAGGGTGGTGAAAAACTGTTTTTT. Its protein product is CASSRMGQGGEKLFF. This chain links TRBV11-2 with TRBJ1-4; 9 bases agree with TRBD1. Losses at the gene ends were 5 bases for V and 7 bases for J; bases not matched to a gene: 8. Germline values: CDR1 SGHAT, CDR2 FQNNGV. The CDR3 is 15 residues long. The entire variable domain, with the rest obtained from reference TRBV11-2 and TRBJ1-4, is as follows: EAGVAQSPRYKIIEKRQSVAFWCNPISGHATLYWYQQILGQGPKLLIQFQNNGVVDDSQLPKDRFSAERLKGVDSTLKIQPAKLEDSAVYLCASSRMGQGGEKLFFGSGTQLSVL.

This clonotype was seen a handful of times. V and J are TRBV24-1 and TRBJ2-7, with D perhaps given as TRBD1 or TRBD2 (5 bases each). The length of the CDR3 is 12 residues. V was pared by 9 bases and J by 0 bases, with 8 bases between. Germline V gives CDR1 KGHDR, CDR2 SFDVKD. The CDR3 nucleotides read TGTGCCACCGGGGACGGCTCCTACGAGCAGTACTTC. Amino acid sequence: CATGDGSYEQYF.

This clonotype was recorded many times. One end of the junction varies from germline; a read error may be responsible. This chain uses TRBV7-9 with TRBJ2-2; a possible D gene is TRBD1 (6 bases). This CDR3 has 15 amino acids. CDR1 SEHNR and CDR2 FQNEAQ come from the germline V gene (reference sequence). Here the CDR3 reads CASSAPLRGTGELFF. The DNA for the CDR3 is TGCGCCAGCAGCGCGCCCCTCAGGGGCACCGGGGAGCTGTTTTTT.

In its sample, this clonotype was seen many times. The V and J genes are TRBV6-1 and TRBJ2-2, with TRBD1 matching over 8 bases. The V gene end was trimmed by 5 bases and the J gene end by 4 bases; junction bases not matched to a gene: 9. CDR1 and CDR2 (germline): MNHNS, SASEGT. CDR3 length equals 16 residues. For the CDR3, the DNA is TGTGCCAGCAGTAGGGACAGGATTCGGACCACCGGGGAGCTGTTTTTT. Its translation is CASSRDRIRTTGELFF.

This clonotype came up many times. This chain uses TRBV5-5 with TRBJ2-7, with D maybe TRBD1 (5 bases). The CDR3 length is 13 residues. CDR1 and CDR2 from the germline V gene are SGHKS and YYEKEE (reference sequence). The V and J ends lost 2 bases and 2 bases respectively, with 8 bases between them. The CDR3 loop is CASSLAGPYEQYF. CDR3 nucleotides: TGTGCCAGCAGCTTAGCAGGGCCCTACGAGCAGTACTTC.

This clonotype was detected many times. This rearrangement joins TRBV6-5 to TRBJ2-1; 13 bases match TRBD2. Germline-derived CDR1 and CDR2 are MNHEY and SVGAGI. V shed 2 bases, J shed 6 bases, and the junction held 7 bases outside the gene matches. The CDR3 spans 17 residues. The CDR3 loop is CASSYTQGLAGSNEQFF. CDR3 in DNA: TGTGCCAGCAGTTACACCCAGGGACTAGCGGGATCCAATGAGCAGTTCTTC.

This clonotype was observed at least ten times. The rearrangement joins TRBV6-2 or TRBV6-3 to TRBJ2-1; D possibly corresponds to TRBD2 (5 bases). Germline V gives CDR1 MNHEY, CDR2 SVGEGT. The germline V and J ends were trimmed by 6 bases and 7 bases, with 19 bases remaining between them. The CDR3 contains 15 residues. CDR3 in DNA: TGTGCCAGCAGCGCCCGGACTCTGAGGTGGAATGAGCAGTTCTTC. Its protein is CASSARTLRWNEQFF.

The chain couples TRBV19 to TRBJ2-1; D uncertain. CDR3 length equals 13 residues. The germline V gene encodes CDR1 LNHDA and CDR2 SQIVND (reference sequence). The ends were cut back, 3 bases at V and 3 bases at J, with 6 bases in the middle. CDR3 in DNA: TGTGCCAGTAGTATCCAGTACTACAATGAGCAGTTCTTC. Amino acids: CASSIQYYNEQFF.

This clonotype was counted ten times or more. The V call is TRBV3-1, the J call TRBJ2-7; the D is unclear. The V end lost 0 bases, the J end lost 3 bases, and 3 bases lay between the germline ends. The CDR3 is 12 residues long. Germline CDR1 is LGHDT and CDR2 is YNNKEL (reference sequence). The CDR3 sequence is CASSQDYYEQYF. Here the CDR3 DNA reads TGTGCCAGCAGCCAAGACTACTACGAGCAGTACTTC.

This clonotype appeared a few times. The J gene is TRBJ2-1, the V gene TRBV5-8; 13 nucleotides line up with TRBD2. V shed 4 bases and J 0 bases; nucleotides not matched to a gene: 7. CDR1 SGHTS and CDR2 YDEGEE come from the germline V gene. The length of the CDR3 is 18 residues. CDR3 loop: CASSTGLAGAYSYNEQFF. CDR3 bases: TGTGCCAGCAGCACCGGACTAGCGGGGGCTTACTCCTACAATGAGCAGTTCTTC.

This clonotype showed up just once. This sequence joins TRBV11-2 and TRBJ2-1; 7 bases line up with TRBD2. CDR3 length: 16 amino acids. Per germline, CDR1 SGHAT and CDR2 FQNNGV. Losses at the gene ends were 3 bases for V and 8 bases for J; bases not matched to a gene: 13. The CDR3 is CASSLGLGGGLDEQFF. CDR3 nucleotides: TGTGCCAGCAGCTTGGGACTTGGGGGGGGTCTGGATGAGCAGTTCTTC.

The chain combines TRBV11-2 with TRBJ2-3, with 9 bases lining up with TRBD1. The end of the DNA fits TRBJ2-1 better, so the J call may be wrong. Germline CDR1 and CDR2: SGHAT and FQNNGV. CDR3 length equals 14 residues. In DNA form, the CDR3 reads TGTGCCAGCAGCTGGGGACAGGGAAAAAATGAGCAGTTCTTC. Translation: CASSWGQGKNEQFF.